These 11 T cell receptor beta chains share one sample of origin, sequenced in a study of T cells after yellow fever vaccination. TCRdb itself ran the 5' RACE reads through MiXCR, one entry per CDR3 protein. The sample has 100,000 to 150,000 distinct CDR3 sequences; approximately 8.4% are singletons. The sequencing used CD8+ T cells sorted from PBMCs, collected on the day of the yellow fever booster vaccination. These receptors were taken from a man younger than 30 who received the YFV17D yellow fever vaccine.

This clonotype was observed a few times. The chain employs TRBV12-3 or TRBV12-4 and TRBJ1-2; no clear D gene. V lost 8 bases to trimming and J lost 7 bases, with 17 bases between them. The CDR3 runs to 13 residues. The CDR3 protein is CASSAGWSGGYTF. DNA of the CDR3: TGTGCCAGCTCGGCAGGCTGGAGCGGTGGCTACACCTTC.

The rearrangement joins TRBV5-6 to TRBJ2-1; 8 nucleotides align to TRBD1. Germline trimming cut 4 bases from V and 7 bases from J; bases unmatched to any gene: 10. This CDR3 is built from 15 residues. Germline V gene data show CDR1 as SGHDT and CDR2 as YYEEEE. CDR3 DNA: TGTGCCAGCAGCCCGAGGACAGGGTGGTATAATGAGCAGTTCTTC. Translated, it gives CASSPRTGWYNEQFF.

Many counts were recorded for this clonotype. This chain connects TRBV12-3 or TRBV12-4 to TRBJ1-3; no definite D call. V was shortened by 3 bases and J by 3 bases, with 9 bases between the two germline ends. This CDR3 comprises 14 residues. This CDR3 reads CASSFWGLGNTIYF. Here the CDR3 DNA reads TGTGCCAGCAGTTTTTGGGGTCTTGGAAACACCATATATTTT.

The chain is built from TRBV6-2 or TRBV6-3 and TRBJ1-1; possibly TRBD1 for D (5 bases). Trimming took 7 bases from V and 0 from J, leaving 9 bases between them. This CDR3 is built from 13 residues. Germline-derived CDR1 and CDR2 are MNHEY and SVGEGT. CDR3 in DNA: TGTGCCAGCAATCCAGGGATGAACACTGAAGCTTTCTTT. This encodes CASNPGMNTEAFF.

This clonotype was counted at least ten times. V is TRBV10-3 and J is TRBJ2-2, with TRBD1 as a possible D gene (6 bases). The CDR3 covers 15 residues. V shed 8 bases and J shed 1 base, with 14 bases lying between them. Germline assignment: CDR1 ENHRY and CDR2 SYGVKD. As DNA, the CDR3 is TGTGCCATCTCGGCGGCAGGGGAGAACACCGGGGAGCTGTTTTTT. Protein product: CAISAAGENTGELFF.

The rearrangement uses TRBV9 and TRBJ2-3; D is unresolved. The CDR3 has 13 amino acids. CDR1 SGDLS and CDR2 YYNGEE come from the germline V gene. Trimming pared 4 bases from V and 4 bases from J, leaving 10 bases between. The CDR3 spells CASSWGRADTQYF. Written as DNA, the CDR3 is TGTGCCAGCAGCTGGGGTAGGGCAGATACGCAGTATTTT.

This clonotype was seen a handful of times. V and J are TRBV12-3 or TRBV12-4 and TRBJ2-7; 8 bases line up with TRBD2. The V gene end was trimmed by 2 bases and the J gene end by 5 bases; junction bases not matched to a gene: 11. The CDR3 is 16 residues long. CDR3 in amino acids: CASSLLTARGAHEQYF. The CDR3 DNA follows: TGTGCCAGCAGTTTATTGACGGCGCGGGGGGCACACGAGCAGTACTTC.

The rearrangement uses TRBV28 and TRBJ2-7; maybe TRBD2 (5 bases). V was clipped by 4 bases and J by 9 bases, with 19 bases between them. The CDR3 is 14 residues long. Germline CDR1 is MDHEN and CDR2 is SYDVKM. The CDR3, as DNA: TGTGCCAGCAGTTCAAGGCTGGGTACTAGGCGGCAGTACGTC. Residues: CASSSRLGTRRQYV.

This clonotype was picked up a small number of times. The chain combines TRBV7-6 with TRBJ2-3; a weak D match, TRBD2 (6 bases). V was cut by 3 bases and J by 4 bases, with 11 bases left in between. The CDR3 runs to 14 residues. Germline V CDR1 and CDR2: SGHVS, FNYEAQ. CDR3 DNA sequence: TGTGCCAGCAGCTTCTTCGGAGGGGCAGATACGCAGTATTTT. Protein sequence: CASSFFGGADTQYF. Filled out from reference TRBV7-6 and TRBJ2-3, the complete variable domain reads GAGVSQSPRYKVTKRGQDVALRCDPISGHVSLYWYRQALGQGPEFLTYFNYEAQQDKSGLPNDRFSAERPEGSISTLTIQRTEQRDSAMYRCASSFFGGADTQYFGPGTRLTVL.

The genes are TRBV11-2 and TRBJ1-4; D is unclear. With 2 bases removed from V and 8 bases from J, the gap between germline ends came to 9 bases. CDR3 length equals 13 residues. Germline CDR1 reads SGHAT; CDR2 reads FQNNGV. CDR3 nucleotide sequence: TGTGCCAGCAGCTTACCACCAGGCGAAAAACTGTTTTTT. It translates to CASSLPPGEKLFF.

J is TRBJ2-1 and V is TRBV5-1; D could derive from TRBD1 or TRBD2 (5 bases each). Looked up from germline, CDR1 is SGHRS and CDR2 is YFSETQ. Trimming cost V 4 bases and J 4 bases, with 18 bases left between them. CDR3 size: 16 residues. CDR3 DNA sequence: TGCGCCAGCAGCGGCGCCTCCGGGGCCCATTACAATGAGCAGTTCTTC. Translation gives CASSGASGAHYNEQFF.